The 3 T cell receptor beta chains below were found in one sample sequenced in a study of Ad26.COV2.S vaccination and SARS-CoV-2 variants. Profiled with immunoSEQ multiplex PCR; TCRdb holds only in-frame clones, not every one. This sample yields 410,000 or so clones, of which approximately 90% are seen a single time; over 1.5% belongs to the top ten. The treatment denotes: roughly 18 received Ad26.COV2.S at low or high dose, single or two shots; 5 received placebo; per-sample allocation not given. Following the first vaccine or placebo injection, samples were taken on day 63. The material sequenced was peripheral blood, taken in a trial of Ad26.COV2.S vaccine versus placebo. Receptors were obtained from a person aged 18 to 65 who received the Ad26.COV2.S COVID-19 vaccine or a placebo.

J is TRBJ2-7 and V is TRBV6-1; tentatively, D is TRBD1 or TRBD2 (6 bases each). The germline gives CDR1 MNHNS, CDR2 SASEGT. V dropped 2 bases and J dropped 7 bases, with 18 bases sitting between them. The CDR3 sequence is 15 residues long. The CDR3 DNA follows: TGTGCCAGCAGTGAAAGGGGGGCCCAGGTATGGGAGCAGTACTTC. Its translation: CASSERGAQVWEQYF.

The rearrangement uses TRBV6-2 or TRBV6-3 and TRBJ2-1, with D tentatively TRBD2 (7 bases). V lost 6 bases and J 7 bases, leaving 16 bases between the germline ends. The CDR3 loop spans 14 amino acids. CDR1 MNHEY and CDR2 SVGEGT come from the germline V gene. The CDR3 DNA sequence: TGTGCCAGCAGCTCGGCGGGGGCCTGGAATGAGCAGTTCTTC. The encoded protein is CASSSAGAWNEQFF.

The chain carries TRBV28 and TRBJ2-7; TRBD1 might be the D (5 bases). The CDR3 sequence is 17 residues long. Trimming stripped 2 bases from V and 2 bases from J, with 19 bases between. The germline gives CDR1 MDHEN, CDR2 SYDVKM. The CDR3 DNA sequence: TGTGCCAGCAGTTTAAAGGATAAGGGGCAGAAAGCCTACGAGCAGTACTTC. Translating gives CASSLKDKGQKAYEQYF. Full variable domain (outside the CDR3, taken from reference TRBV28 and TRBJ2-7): DVKVTQSSRYLVKRTGEKVFLECVQDMDHENMFWYRQDPGLGLRLIYFSYDVKMKEKGDIPEGYSVSREKKERFSLILESASTNQTSMYLCASSLKDKGQKAYEQYFGPGTRLTVT.